The 24 T cell receptor beta chains listed next were all sequenced from one sample in a study of T cells in Graves' hyperthyroidism and ophthalmopathy. Amplification targeted TCR beta CDR3 regions from RNA transcripts. TCR CDR3 underwent first-round RT-PCR with the HTBI primer set. TCRdb re-analysed the multiplex PCR reads in MiXCR, keeping a single row per CDR3 protein. The sample holds roughly 740,000 distinct CDR3 sequences, around 15% seen once. Source material: blood. The receptor set was obtained from a man in his late teens or twenties with Graves' hyperthyroidism.

This chain links TRBV29-1 with TRBJ2-7, with no clear D. The CDR3 sequence is 12 residues long. Per the germline V gene, CDR1 is SQVTM and CDR2 is ANQGSEA. V shed 4 bases and J shed 3 bases, with 10 bases lying between them. This chain's CDR3 is CSVGRPNYEQYF. The CDR3 DNA reads TGCAGCGTTGGGCGGCCAAACTACGAGCAGTACTTC.

The sample holds many counts of this clonotype. This chain links TRBV24-1 with TRBJ1-4; D gene uncertain. The V and J ends lost 4 bases and 7 bases respectively, with 6 bases between them. This CDR3 has 12 residues. Germline V lookup: CDR1 KGHDR, CDR2 SFDVKD. The CDR3 here is CATSDSSEKLFF. In DNA form, the CDR3 reads TGTGCCACCAGTGACTCTTCTGAAAAACTGTTTTTT.

This clonotype was detected ten times or more. The chain links TRBV5-6 to TRBJ2-2; D ambiguous. The V gene's germline CDR1 is SGHDT and CDR2 YYEEEE. The germline V and J ends were trimmed by 1 base and 7 bases, with 11 bases remaining between them. The CDR3 consists of 14 residues. The DNA of the CDR3 is TGTGCCAGCAGCTTGCGAGGATGGGGCGGGGAGCTGTTTTTT. Protein product: CASSLRGWGGELFF. Looking up the rest from reference TRBV5-6 and TRBJ2-2 gives the full variable domain: DAGVTQSPTHLIKTRGQQVTLRCSPKSGHDTVSWYQQALGQGPQFIFQYYEEEERQRGNFPDRFSGHQFPNYSSELNVNALLLGDSALYLCASSLRGWGGELFFGEGSRLTVL.

The chain is built from TRBV2 and TRBJ1-2, with D possibly being TRBD1 (5 bases). V lost 7 bases, J lost 5 bases, and 17 bases lay in between. The germline V gene has CDR1 SNHLY and CDR2 FYNNEI. The CDR3 contains 14 residues. The CDR3 region is CASTIMDTLYGYTF. In DNA form, the CDR3 reads TGTGCCAGCACCATAATGGACACTCTTTATGGCTACACCTTC.

This clonotype was picked up a small number of times. V and J are TRBV24-1 and TRBJ2-7; 7 bases are shared with TRBD1. V lost 3 bases, J lost 0 bases, and 7 bases stayed unmatched. The CDR3 has 16 amino acids. The V gene's germline CDR1 is KGHDR and CDR2 SFDVKD. CDR3 coding DNA: TGTGCCACCAGTGATCCGCGCAGGGGGAGCTCCTACGAGCAGTACTTC. This encodes CATSDPRRGSSYEQYF.

J is TRBJ1-5 and V is TRBV15; D not resolved. The CDR3 is made up of 17 amino acids. CDR1 and CDR2 (germline): LNHNV, YYDKDF (reference sequence). V was pared by 1 base and J by 4 bases, with 17 bases between. The DNA for the CDR3 is TGTGCCACCAGCAGAGTCCTGGGGTCAGTGCCGAATCAGCCCCAGCATTTT. Translating gives CATSRVLGSVPNQPQHF.

Ten or more counts support this clonotype. J is TRBJ2-7 and V is TRBV5-4, with D possibly being TRBD1 or TRBD2 (5 bases each). V was pared by 4 bases and J by 5 bases, with 19 bases between. Germline assignment: CDR1 SGHNT and CDR2 YYREEE (reference sequence). The CDR3 is 15 residues long. CDR3 protein: CASSPDGTWGNEQYF. In nucleotides, the CDR3 is TGTGCCAGCAGCCCGGACGGGACCTGGGGAAACGAGCAGTACTTC.

The V call is TRBV5-1, the J call TRBJ1-2; D is ambiguous. This CDR3 has 12 amino acids. From germline, CDR1 is SGHRS and CDR2 YFSETQ. V shed 0 bases and J shed 8 bases, with 8 bases lying between them. DNA for the CDR3: TGCGCCAGCAGCTTGGAGGCGGGAGGCTACACCTTC. Encoded protein: CASSLEAGGYTF.

This clonotype was seen a few times. This chain joins TRBV5-4 and TRBJ2-7; 9 nucleotides line up with TRBD2. The CDR3 contains 15 residues. The V segment lost 4 bases and the J segment 0 bases; nucleotides outside the gene matches: 5. In germline, CDR1 is SGHNT, CDR2 YYREEE (reference sequence). As DNA, the CDR3 is TGTGCCAGCAGCCTGGGGACTAGCCTCTCCTACGAGCAGTACTTC. This gives the protein CASSLGTSLSYEQYF.

Details on this clonotype: A read error may explain this, as a much larger clone is one base away. J is TRBJ2-5 and V is TRBV29-1; 10 nucleotides agree with TRBD2. The germline V gene has CDR1 SQVTM and CDR2 ANQGSEA. J lost 9 bases, V lost 6 bases, and 10 bases had no gene match. This CDR3 contains 13 residues. In DNA, the CDR3 is TGCAGCGTGACAGCGGGAGGGACCGAGGCCCAGTACTTC. Its protein is CSVTAGGTEAQYF.

This clonotype was observed a few times. The V gene is TRBV29-1, the J gene TRBJ2-2; no clear D. V was clipped by 2 bases and J by 7 bases, with 5 bases between them. The germline CDR1 and CDR2 sequences are SQVTM and ANQGSEA. The CDR3 spans 11 residues. The DNA for the CDR3 is TGCAGCGTTGAAAATGGCGGGGAGCTGTTTTTT. Amino acid sequence: CSVENGGELFF.

The chain combines TRBV6-1 with TRBJ2-2; weak D call: TRBD1 (5 bases). Trimming left V 8 bases short and J 0 bases short, with 10 bases between. Per the germline V gene, CDR1 is MNHNS and CDR2 is SASEGT. This CDR3 is built from 14 residues. CDR3 nucleotides: TGTGCCAGCCGGACACCCGCGAACACCGGGGAGCTGTTTTTT. It specifies CASRTPANTGELFF.

The gene calls are TRBV10-2 and TRBJ2-1; D might be TRBD1 (5 bases). The V and J ends lost 2 bases and 10 bases respectively, with 15 bases between them. CDR1 is WSHSY, CDR2 SAAADI, per germline. This CDR3 has 14 amino acids. The chain's CDR3 is CASSETGPVGEQFF. The CDR3 DNA reads as TGCGCCAGCAGTGAGACAGGTCCCGTAGGGGAGCAGTTCTTC.

The chain employs TRBV5-6 and TRBJ1-1, with D tentatively TRBD1 (6 bases). V was trimmed by 1 base and J by 10 bases, leaving 14 bases between them. The CDR3 runs to 13 residues. CDR1 and CDR2 from the germline V gene are SGHDT and YYEEEE. The CDR3 loop is CASSLTGTSGAFF. CDR3 nucleotides: TGTGCCAGCAGCTTGACAGGGACCAGCGGAGCTTTCTTT.

The chain carries TRBV4-3 and TRBJ2-1; tentatively, D is TRBD1 or TRBD2 (6 bases each). V lost 0 bases to trimming and J lost 5 bases, with 11 bases between them. This CDR3 has 15 amino acids. From germline, CDR1 is LGHNA and CDR2 YSLEER. CDR3 nucleotides: TGCGCCAGCAGCCAAGACAGGGGACTCCACAATGAGCAGTTCTTC. This encodes CASSQDRGLHNEQFF.

The chain employs TRBV6-2 or TRBV6-3 and TRBJ2-2; D ambiguous. CDR1 MNHEY and CDR2 SVGEGT come from the germline V gene. V shed 5 bases and J shed 4 bases, with 11 bases lying between them. The CDR3 has 14 residues. CDR3 amino acids: CASSHKFGTGELFF. DNA of the CDR3: TGTGCCAGCAGTCATAAATTTGGCACCGGGGAGCTGTTTTTT.

The chain couples TRBV7-6 to TRBJ2-7, with 8 bases lining up with TRBD1. Germline V gene lookup returns CDR1 SGHVS and CDR2 FNYEAQ. This CDR3 contains 16 residues. After removal of 1 base from V and 5 bases from J, the junction contained 10 bases not matched to a gene. The DNA of the CDR3 is TGTGCCAGCAGCTTAGAGTCCCGGCAGGGGGCGAACGAGCAGTACTTC. Protein sequence: CASSLESRQGANEQYF.

This clonotype was found many times. The chain is built from TRBV6-1 and TRBJ1-1; D may be TRBD1 (6 bases). The V gene's germline CDR1 is MNHNS and CDR2 SASEGT. This CDR3 is 13 amino acids long. The V and J ends lost 6 bases and 1 base respectively, with 9 bases between them. CDR3 sequence (DNA): TGTGCCAGCAGACTCAGGGGGAACACTGAAGCTTTCTTT. As protein: CASRLRGNTEAFF.

V usage is TRBV14 and J usage is TRBJ1-2; D is ambiguous. V dropped 4 bases and J dropped 4 bases, with 13 bases sitting between them. CDR3 length: 14 amino acids. Looked up from germline, CDR1 is SGHDN and CDR2 is FVKESK. The CDR3 DNA reads as TGTGCCAGCAGCCCACTCCCGAATGGCTATGGCTACACCTTC. It translates to CASSPLPNGYGYTF.

This clonotype occurred many times. The V call is TRBV30, the J call TRBJ2-7, with a tentative D call TRBD2 (6 bases). Trimming took off 0 bases at V and 2 bases at J, with 11 bases between the two ends. Germline V gives CDR1 GTSNPN, CDR2 SVGIG (reference sequence). The CDR3 has 14 residues. CDR3 nucleotide sequence: TGTGCCTGGAGTGTGGAGGGAAACGCCTACGAGCAGTACTTC. It codes for CAWSVEGNAYEQYF. Variable domain in full (rest from reference TRBV30 and TRBJ2-7): SQTIHQWPATLVQPVGSPLSLECTVEGTSNPNLYWYRQAAGRGLQLLFYSVGIGQISSEVPQNLSASRPQDRQFILSSKKLLLSDSGFYLCAWSVEGNAYEQYFGPGTRLTVT.

This clonotype turned up a few times. The gene calls are TRBV4-2 and TRBJ1-3, with D possibly being TRBD1 (6 bases). CDR3 size: 16 residues. Trimming shortened V by 1 base and J by 0 bases, and 10 bases separated the two germline ends. The germline V gene encodes CDR1 LGHNA and CDR2 YNFKEQ. CDR3 in DNA: TGTGCCAGCAGCCAAGCCACAGGGAGCTCTGGAAACACCATATATTTT. Its translation is CASSQATGSSGNTIYF.

The rearrangement joins TRBV5-5 to TRBJ2-5, with 8 nucleotides matching TRBD2. Germline V gene lookup returns CDR1 SGHKS and CDR2 YYEKEE (reference sequence). CDR3 size: 16 residues. Trimming at V came to 5 bases and at J to 5 bases, leaving 14 bases not matched to a gene. Here the CDR3 reads CASRHLVGRVGETQYF. The CDR3 bases are TGTGCCAGCAGACACCTTGTCGGGAGGGTCGGGGAGACCCAGTACTTC.

This clonotype was observed at least ten times. The rearrangement links TRBV11-2 to TRBJ2-3; the match to TRBD2 covers 11 bases. J gave up 3 bases and V 2 bases, and 4 bases lay outside the gene matches. Germline loops: CDR1 SGHAT, CDR2 FQNNGV. This CDR3 contains 16 residues. The CDR3 sequence: CASSLLAGGRTDTQYF. The DNA of the CDR3 is TGTGCCAGCAGCTTACTAGCGGGAGGTCGGACAGATACGCAGTATTTT.

This clonotype has only a few counts. The gene calls are TRBV20-1 and TRBJ2-3; D is possibly TRBD1 (5 bases). Between the trimmed V and J ends, which lost 6 bases and 2 bases, there was a span of 12 bases. The germline V gene has CDR1 DFQATT and CDR2 SNEGSKA (reference sequence). There are 13 residues in the CDR3. In DNA, the CDR3 is TGCAGTGCGAAGGGGCTTATCACAGATACGCAGTATTTT. It specifies CSAKGLITDTQYF.